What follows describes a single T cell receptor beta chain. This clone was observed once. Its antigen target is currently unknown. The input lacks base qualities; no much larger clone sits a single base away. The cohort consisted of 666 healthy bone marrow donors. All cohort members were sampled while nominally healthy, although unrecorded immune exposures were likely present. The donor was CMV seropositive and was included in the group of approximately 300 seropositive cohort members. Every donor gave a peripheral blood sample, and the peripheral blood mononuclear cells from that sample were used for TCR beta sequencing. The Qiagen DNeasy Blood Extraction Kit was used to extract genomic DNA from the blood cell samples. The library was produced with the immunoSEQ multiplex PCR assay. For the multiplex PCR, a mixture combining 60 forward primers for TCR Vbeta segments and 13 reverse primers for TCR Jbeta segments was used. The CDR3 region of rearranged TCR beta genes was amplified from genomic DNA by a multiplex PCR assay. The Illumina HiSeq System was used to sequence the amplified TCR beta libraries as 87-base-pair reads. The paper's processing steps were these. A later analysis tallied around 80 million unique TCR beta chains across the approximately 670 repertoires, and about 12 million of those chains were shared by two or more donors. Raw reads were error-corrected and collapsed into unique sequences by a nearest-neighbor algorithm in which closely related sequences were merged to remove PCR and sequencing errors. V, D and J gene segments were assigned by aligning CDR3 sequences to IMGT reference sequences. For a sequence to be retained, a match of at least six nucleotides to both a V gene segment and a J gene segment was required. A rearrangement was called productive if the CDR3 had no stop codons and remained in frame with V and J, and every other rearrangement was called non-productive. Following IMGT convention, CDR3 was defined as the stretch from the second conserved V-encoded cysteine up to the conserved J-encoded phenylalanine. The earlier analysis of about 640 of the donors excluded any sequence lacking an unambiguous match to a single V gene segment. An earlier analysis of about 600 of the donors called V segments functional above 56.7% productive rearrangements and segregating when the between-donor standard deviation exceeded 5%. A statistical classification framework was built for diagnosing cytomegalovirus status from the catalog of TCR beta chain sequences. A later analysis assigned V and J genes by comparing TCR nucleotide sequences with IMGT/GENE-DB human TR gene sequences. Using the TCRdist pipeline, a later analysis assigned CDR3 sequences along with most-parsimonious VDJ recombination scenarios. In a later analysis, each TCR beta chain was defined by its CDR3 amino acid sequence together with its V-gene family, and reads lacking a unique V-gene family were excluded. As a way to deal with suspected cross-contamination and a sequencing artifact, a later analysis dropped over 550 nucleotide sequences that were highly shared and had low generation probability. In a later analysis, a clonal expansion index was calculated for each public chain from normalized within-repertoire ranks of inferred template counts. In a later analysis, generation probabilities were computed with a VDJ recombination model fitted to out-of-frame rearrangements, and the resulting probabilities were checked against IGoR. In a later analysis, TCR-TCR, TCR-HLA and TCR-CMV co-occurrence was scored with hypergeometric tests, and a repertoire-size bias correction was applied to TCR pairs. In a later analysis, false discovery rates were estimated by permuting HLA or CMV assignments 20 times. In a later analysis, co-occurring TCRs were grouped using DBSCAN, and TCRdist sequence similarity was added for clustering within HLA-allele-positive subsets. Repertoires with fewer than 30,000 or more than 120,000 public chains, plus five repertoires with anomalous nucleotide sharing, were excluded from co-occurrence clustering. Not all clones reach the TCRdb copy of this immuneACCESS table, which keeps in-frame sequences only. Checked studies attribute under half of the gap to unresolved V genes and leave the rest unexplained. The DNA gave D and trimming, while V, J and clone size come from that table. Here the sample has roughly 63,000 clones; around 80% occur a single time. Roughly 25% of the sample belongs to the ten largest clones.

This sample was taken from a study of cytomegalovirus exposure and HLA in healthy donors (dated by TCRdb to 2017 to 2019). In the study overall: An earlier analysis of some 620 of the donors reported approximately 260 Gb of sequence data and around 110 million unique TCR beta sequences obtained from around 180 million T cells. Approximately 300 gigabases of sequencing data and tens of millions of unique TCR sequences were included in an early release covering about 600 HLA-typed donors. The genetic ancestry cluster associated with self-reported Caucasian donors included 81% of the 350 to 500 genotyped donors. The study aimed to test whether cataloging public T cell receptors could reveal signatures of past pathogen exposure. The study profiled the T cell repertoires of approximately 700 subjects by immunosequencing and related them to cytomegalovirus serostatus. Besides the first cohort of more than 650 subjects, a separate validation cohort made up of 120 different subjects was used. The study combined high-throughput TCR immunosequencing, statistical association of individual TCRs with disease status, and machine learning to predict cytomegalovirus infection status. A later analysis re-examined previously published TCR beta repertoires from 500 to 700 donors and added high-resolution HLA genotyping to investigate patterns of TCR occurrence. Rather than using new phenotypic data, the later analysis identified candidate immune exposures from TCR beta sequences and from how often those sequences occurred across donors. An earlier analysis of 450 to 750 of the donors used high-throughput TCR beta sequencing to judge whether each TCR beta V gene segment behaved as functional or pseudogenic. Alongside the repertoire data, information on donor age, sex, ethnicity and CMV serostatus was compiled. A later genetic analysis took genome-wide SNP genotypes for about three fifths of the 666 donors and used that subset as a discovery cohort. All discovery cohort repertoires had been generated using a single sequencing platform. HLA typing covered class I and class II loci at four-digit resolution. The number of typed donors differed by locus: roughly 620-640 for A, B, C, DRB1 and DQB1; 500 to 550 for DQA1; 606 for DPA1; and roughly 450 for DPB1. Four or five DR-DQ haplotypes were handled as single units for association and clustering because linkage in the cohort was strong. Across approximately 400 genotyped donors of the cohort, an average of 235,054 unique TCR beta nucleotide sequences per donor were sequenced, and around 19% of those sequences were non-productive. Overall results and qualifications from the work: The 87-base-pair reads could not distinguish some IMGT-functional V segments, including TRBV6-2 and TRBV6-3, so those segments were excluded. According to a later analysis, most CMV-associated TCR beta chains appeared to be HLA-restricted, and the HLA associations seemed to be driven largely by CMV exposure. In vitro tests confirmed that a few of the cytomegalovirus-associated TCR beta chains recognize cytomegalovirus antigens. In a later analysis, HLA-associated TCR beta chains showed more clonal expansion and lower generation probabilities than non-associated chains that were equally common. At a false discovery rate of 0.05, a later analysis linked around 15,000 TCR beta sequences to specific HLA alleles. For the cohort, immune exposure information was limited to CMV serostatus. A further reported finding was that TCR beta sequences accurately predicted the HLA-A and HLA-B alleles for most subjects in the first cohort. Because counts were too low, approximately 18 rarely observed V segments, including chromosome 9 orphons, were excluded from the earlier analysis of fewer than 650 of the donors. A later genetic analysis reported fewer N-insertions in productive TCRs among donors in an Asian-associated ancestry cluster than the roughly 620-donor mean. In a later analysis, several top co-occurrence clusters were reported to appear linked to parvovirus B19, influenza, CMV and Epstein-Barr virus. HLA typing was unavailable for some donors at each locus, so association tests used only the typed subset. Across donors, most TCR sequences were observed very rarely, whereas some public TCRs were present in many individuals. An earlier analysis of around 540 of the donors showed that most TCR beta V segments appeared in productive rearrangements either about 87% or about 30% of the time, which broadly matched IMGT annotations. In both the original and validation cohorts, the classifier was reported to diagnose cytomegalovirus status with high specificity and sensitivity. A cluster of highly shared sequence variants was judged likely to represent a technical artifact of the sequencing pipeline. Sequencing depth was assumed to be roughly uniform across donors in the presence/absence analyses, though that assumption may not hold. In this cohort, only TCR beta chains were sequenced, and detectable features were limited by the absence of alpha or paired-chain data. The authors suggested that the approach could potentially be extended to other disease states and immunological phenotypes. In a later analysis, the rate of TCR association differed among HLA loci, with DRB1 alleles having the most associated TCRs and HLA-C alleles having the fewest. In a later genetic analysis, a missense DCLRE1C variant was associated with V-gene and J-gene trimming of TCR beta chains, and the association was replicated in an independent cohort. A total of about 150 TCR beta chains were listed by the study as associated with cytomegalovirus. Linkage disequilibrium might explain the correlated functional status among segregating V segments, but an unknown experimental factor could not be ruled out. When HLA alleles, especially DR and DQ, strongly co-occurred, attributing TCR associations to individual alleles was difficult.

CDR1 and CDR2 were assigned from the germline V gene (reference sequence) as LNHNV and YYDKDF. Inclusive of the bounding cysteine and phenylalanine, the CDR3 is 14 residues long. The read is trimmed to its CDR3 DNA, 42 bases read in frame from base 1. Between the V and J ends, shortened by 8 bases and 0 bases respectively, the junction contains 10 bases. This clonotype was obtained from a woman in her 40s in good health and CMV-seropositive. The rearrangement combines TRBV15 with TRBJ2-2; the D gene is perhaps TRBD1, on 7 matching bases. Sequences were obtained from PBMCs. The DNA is TGTGCCACCCGGGGGACAGCGAACACCGGGGAGCTGTTTTTT. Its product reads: CATRGTANTGELFF.